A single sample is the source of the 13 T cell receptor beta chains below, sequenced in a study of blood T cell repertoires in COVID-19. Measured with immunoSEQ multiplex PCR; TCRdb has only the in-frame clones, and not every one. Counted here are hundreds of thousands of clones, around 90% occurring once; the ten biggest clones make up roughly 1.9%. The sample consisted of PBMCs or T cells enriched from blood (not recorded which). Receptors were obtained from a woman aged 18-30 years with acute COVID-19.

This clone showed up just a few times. The CDR3 region has the DNA TGTGCCAGCAGAACGGGATCGCCTTATGGCTACACCTTC. This translates into CASRTGSPYGYTF. This chain joins TRBV28 and TRBJ1-2, with D unclear. CDR3 length: 13 amino acids. Looked up from germline, CDR1 is MDHEN and CDR2 is SYDVKM. The V end lost 6 bases, the J end lost 5 bases, and 13 bases lay between the germline ends.

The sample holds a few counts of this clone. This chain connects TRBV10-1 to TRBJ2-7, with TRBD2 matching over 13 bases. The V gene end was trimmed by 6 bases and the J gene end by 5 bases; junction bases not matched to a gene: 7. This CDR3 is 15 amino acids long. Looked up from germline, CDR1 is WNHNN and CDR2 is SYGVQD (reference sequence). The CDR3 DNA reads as TGCGCCAGCAGCCTGACTAGCGGGAGGCCCCACGAGCAGTACTTC. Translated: CASSLTSGRPHEQYF.

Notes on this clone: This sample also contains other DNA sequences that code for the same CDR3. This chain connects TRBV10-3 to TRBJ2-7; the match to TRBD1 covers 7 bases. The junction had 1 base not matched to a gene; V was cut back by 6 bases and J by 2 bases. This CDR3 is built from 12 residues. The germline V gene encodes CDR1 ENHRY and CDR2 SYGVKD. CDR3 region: CAIRDRAYEQYF. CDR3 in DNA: TGTGCCATCAGAGACAGGGCCTACGAGCAGTACTTC.

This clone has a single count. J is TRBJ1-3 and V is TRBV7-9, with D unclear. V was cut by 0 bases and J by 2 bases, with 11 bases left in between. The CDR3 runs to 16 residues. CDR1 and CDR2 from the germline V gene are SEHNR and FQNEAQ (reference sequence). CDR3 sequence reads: CASSLARVQAGNTIYF. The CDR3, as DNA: TGTGCCAGCAGCTTAGCGCGAGTTCAGGCTGGAAACACCATATATTTT.

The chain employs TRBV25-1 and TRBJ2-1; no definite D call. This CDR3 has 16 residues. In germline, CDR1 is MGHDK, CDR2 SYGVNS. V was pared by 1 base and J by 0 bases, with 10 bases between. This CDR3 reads CASSESGRGSYNEQFF. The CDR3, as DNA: TGTGCCAGCAGTGAATCGGGTCGCGGCTCCTACAATGAGCAGTTCTTC.

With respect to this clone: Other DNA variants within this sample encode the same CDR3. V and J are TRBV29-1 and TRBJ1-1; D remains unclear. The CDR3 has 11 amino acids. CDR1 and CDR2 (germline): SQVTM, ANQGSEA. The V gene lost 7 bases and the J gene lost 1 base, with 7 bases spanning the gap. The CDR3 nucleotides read TGCAGCGGAACAGAGAACACTGAAGCTTTCTTT. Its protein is CSGTENTEAFF.

CDR3 residues: CASSARGGSHEQFF. The CDR3 region has the DNA TGCGCCAGCAGTGCCCGGGGGGGGTCCCATGAGCAGTTCTTC. V gene TRBV10-1 combines with J gene TRBJ2-1, with 8 bases aligning to TRBD2. The CDR3 runs 14 residues. V lost 4 bases, J lost 8 bases, and 7 bases stayed unmatched. Germline CDR1 and CDR2: WNHNN and SYGVQD (reference sequence).

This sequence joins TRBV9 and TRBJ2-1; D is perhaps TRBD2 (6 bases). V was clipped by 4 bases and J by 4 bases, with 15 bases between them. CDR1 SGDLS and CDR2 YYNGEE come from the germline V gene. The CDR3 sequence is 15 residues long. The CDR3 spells CASSPQGAGYNEQFF. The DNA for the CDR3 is TGTGCCAGCAGCCCCCAAGGGGCGGGGTACAATGAGCAGTTCTTC. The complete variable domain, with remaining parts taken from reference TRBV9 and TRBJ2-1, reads DSGVTQTPKHLITATGQRVTLRCSPRSGDLSVYWYQQSLDQGLQFLIQYYNGEERAKGNILERFSAQQFPDLHSELNLSSLELGDSALYFCASSPQGAGYNEQFFGPGTRLTVL.

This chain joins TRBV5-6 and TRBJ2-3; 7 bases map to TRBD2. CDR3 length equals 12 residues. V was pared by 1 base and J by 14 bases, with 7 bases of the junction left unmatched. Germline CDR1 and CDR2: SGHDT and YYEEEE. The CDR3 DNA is TGTGCCAGCAGCTTGTCCCGGGAGGCTACGTATTTT. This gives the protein CASSLSREATYF.

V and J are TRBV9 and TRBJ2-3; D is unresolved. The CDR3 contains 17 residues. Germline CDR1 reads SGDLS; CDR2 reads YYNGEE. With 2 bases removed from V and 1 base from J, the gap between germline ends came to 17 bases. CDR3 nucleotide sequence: TGTGCCAGCAGCGTTAATCATCTGCTGACTGGCACAGATACGCAGTATTTT. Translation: CASSVNHLLTGTDTQYF. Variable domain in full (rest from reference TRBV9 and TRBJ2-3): DSGVTQTPKHLITATGQRVTLRCSPRSGDLSVYWYQQSLDQGLQFLIQYYNGEERAKGNILERFSAQQFPDLHSELNLSSLELGDSALYFCASSVNHLLTGTDTQYFGPGTRLTVL.

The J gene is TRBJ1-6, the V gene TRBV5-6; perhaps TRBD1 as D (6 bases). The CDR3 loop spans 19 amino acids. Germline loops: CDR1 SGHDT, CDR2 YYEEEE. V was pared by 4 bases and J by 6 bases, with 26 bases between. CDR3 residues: CASSGAVQGLRGLNSPLHF. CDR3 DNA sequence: TGTGCCAGCAGCGGGGCCGTACAGGGTCTGAGGGGTCTTAATTCACCCCTCCACTTT.

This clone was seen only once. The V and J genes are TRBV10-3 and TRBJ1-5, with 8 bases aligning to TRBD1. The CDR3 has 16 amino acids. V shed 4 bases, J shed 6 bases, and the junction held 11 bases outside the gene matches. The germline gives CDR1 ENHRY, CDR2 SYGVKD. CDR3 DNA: TGTGCCATCAGTGGAAGGCAAGACAGGGGAAGTCAGCCCCAGCATTTT. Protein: CAISGRQDRGSQPQHF.

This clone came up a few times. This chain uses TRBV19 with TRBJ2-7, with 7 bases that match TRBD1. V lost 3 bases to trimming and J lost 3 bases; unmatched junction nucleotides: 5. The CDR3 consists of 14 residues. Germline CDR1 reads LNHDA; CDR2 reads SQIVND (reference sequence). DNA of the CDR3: TGTGCCAGTAGTATTGACAGGGCCAGCTACGAGCAGTACTTC. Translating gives CASSIDRASYEQYF.